This T cell receptor beta chain was sequenced during a study of cytomegalovirus exposure and HLA in healthy donors. The CDR3 has 10 residues. The V gene's germline CDR1 is DFQATT and CDR2 SNEGSKA (reference sequence). V was pared by 0 bases and J by 5 bases, with 2 bases between. PCR used 60 Vbeta primers and 13 Jbeta primers. Using immunoSEQ multiplex PCR, the repertoire was profiled, and TCRdb retains in-frame clones only, with some absent. The repertoire includes approximately 110,000 clones, under 85% of them detected once, and roughly 13% sits in the top ten. V and J are TRBV20-1 and TRBJ2-7; D is unclear. The sequencing sample was made of PBMCs. The TCR originated in a woman aged 40 to 50 in good health and CMV-seropositive. The CDR3 coding sequence is TGCAGTGCTAGAGATAACGAGCAGTACTTC. Translated: CSARDNEQYF.